Listed below are T cell receptor beta chains from one sample, sequenced in a study of blood T cell repertoires in COVID-19. Clones were sequenced by immunoSEQ multiplex PCR, and TCRdb holds only the in-frame ones, with some missing. In the table there are about 89,000 clones, around 90% of which are singletons. The sample was peripheral blood. The receptor source for this set is a male donor with acute or convalescent COVID-19. CDR3s include the opening cysteine and the closing phenylalanine or tryptophan. Each record gives: D gene, V gene, clone size, J gene, CDR3 DNA, CDR3 protein. A D gene is named only where the DNA matches it firmly. Expanded clones get a size class; other rows say once, few or many, or leave the size out.

.	TRBV7-9	.	TRBJ1-2	TGTGCCAGCAGCTTCGCAGGGGCAGGTTATGGCTACACCTTC	CASSFAGAGYGYTF
.	TRBV28	.	TRBJ1-3	TGTGCCAGCAGCCCTTCCTCGGCGGGAGGAAACACCATATATTTT	CASSPSSAGGNTIYF
TRBD1	TRBV30	.	TRBJ2-5	TGTGCCTGGGGACAGGGAGGCCCAGAGACCCAGTACTTC	CAWGQGGPETQYF
.	TRBV3-1/TRBV3-2	.	TRBJ2-5	TGTGCCAGCAGCCAAGATCTGAGGGAGGAGGAGACCCAGTACTTC	CASSQDLREEETQYF
.	TRBV21-1	.	TRBJ1-2	TGTGCCAGCAGCAAAGCCGGGACAGGACCAGCTAACTATGGCTACACCTTC	CASSKAGTGPANYGYTF
TRBD2	TRBV6-6	.	TRBJ2-5	TGTGCCAGCGAGCACTCGGGGGGAAGCGCCCAGTACTTC	CASEHSGGSAQYF
TRBD1	TRBV6-1	few	TRBJ1-1	TGTGCCAGCAGTGTGGCCGTGACAGGGAAATCCGCTGAAGCTTTCTTT	CASSVAVTGKSAEAFF
TRBD1	TRBV7-6	.	TRBJ2-3	TGTGCCAGCAGCCGACGGGACAGTGGAGCCCCCACAGATACGCAGTATTTT	CASSRRDSGAPTDTQYF
.	TRBV30	.	TRBJ1-5	TGTGCCTGGAGCCAGATGGGGGGGGGTCAGCCCCAGCATTTT	CAWSQMGGGQPQHF
TRBD1	TRBV19	.	TRBJ1-3	TGTGCCAGTAGTATTCGACAGGGGGACTCTGGAAACACCATATATTTT	CASSIRQGDSGNTIYF
TRBD1	TRBV25-1	once	TRBJ1-1	TGTGCCAGCAGTGGACAGGGATGGGGCACTGAAGCTTTCTTT	CASSGQGWGTEAFF
.	TRBV2	.	TRBJ2-2	TGTGCCAGCAGTGAGCAGGGTTTGGGGCCCGGGGAGCTGTTTTTT	CASSEQGLGPGELFF
TRBD1	TRBV18	.	TRBJ1-5	TGTGCCAGCTCACCCGGGACAGGGGCCCAGCCCCAGCATTTT	CASSPGTGAQPQHF
.	TRBV6-5	.	TRBJ2-7	TGTGCCAGCAGGCCCGGTTGGGCCTCCTACGAGCAGTACTTC	CASRPGWASYEQYF
.	TRBV27	once	TRBJ1-1	TGTGCCAGCAGTTTCCGGGGCACTGAAGCTTTCTTT	CASSFRGTEAFF
.	TRBV12-3/TRBV12-4	few	TRBJ1-2	TGTGCCAGCAGTTCGCGGTATGGCTACACCTTC	CASSSRYGYTF
TRBD1	TRBV6-5	.	TRBJ1-4	TGTGCCAGCATGGGGACAGGGTCCGGTGAAAAACTGTTTTTT	CASMGTGSGEKLFF
.	TRBV5-1	few	TRBJ1-2	TGCGCCAGCAGCATGACGGGAGGCGATGGCTACACCTTC	CASSMTGGDGYTF
TRBD1	TRBV7-9	.	TRBJ1-2	TGTGCCAGCAGCTCGCCCCGGACAGGGGAAGGCTACACCTTC	CASSSPRTGEGYTF
TRBD2	TRBV5-1	.	TRBJ2-7	TGCGCCAGCAGCTTGGCCGGGCCTGGTACGGGGGGCGAGCAGTACTTC	CASSLAGPGTGGEQYF
.	TRBV9	once	TRBJ1-2	TGTGCCAGCAGCGTAGGGACAGATAACTATGGCTACACCTTC	CASSVGTDNYGYTF
.	TRBV19	.	TRBJ1-6	TGTGCCAGTAGTATGCCCAGTTATAATTCACCCCTCCACTTT	CASSMPSYNSPLHF
.	TRBV3-1/TRBV3-2	.	TRBJ2-1	TGTGCCAGCAGCCAAAGGGGCGAGCAGTTCTTC	CASSQRGEQFF
TRBD2	TRBV11-2	few	TRBJ2-7	TGTGCCAGCAGCTTAGTGGGCCTAGCGGGGGGCGAGCAGTACTTC	CASSLVGLAGGEQYF
TRBD1	TRBV29-1	.	TRBJ2-3	TGCAGCGTTGAGGGACAGGGGAAAGATACGCAGTATTTT	CSVEGQGKDTQYF
TRBD1	TRBV30	.	TRBJ1-5	TGTGCCAGTGACAGGGGGGGTGGGAATCAGCCCCAGCATTTT	CASDRGGGNQPQHF
TRBD1	TRBV6-8	.	TRBJ1-5	TGTGCCAGCAGTTACCCGACAGGGAACGGTAGCAATCAGCCCCAGCATTTT	CASSYPTGNGSNQPQHF
.	TRBV7-2	.	TRBJ1-1	TGTGCCAGCAGCTTATGGACGGGGAACGCTGAAGCTTTCTTT	CASSLWTGNAEAFF
.	TRBV30	.	TRBJ1-1	TGTGCCTGGAGCAGGGAGAACACTGAAGCTTTCTTT	CAWSRENTEAFF
TRBD2	TRBV7-2	.	TRBJ2-3	TGTGCCAGCAGGTCTCGGACTAGCGGGGGGGCCAAGGATACGCAGTATTTT	CASRSRTSGGAKDTQYF
TRBD1	TRBV5-1	once	TRBJ1-6	TGCGCCAGCAGCCACGGACAGGCTGGAAAAGGGACCCTCCACTTT	CASSHGQAGKGTLHF
TRBD1	TRBV5-6	.	TRBJ1-4	TGTGCCAGCAGCTTGCGGACAGGCTCAAATGAAAAACTGTTTTTT	CASSLRTGSNEKLFF
.	TRBV18	.	TRBJ2-2	TGTGCCAGCTTTCTTTCCGGGGGAAGATGGACCGGGGAGCTGTTTTTT	CASFLSGGRWTGELFF
.	TRBV4-1	.	TRBJ2-3	TGCGCCAGCAGCCAAGACGAACTTACGCAGTATTTT	CASSQDELTQYF
TRBD2	TRBV27	.	TRBJ2-5	TGTGCCAGCAGTTTATCTAGCGGGGGGAATCAAGAGACCCAGTACTTC	CASSLSSGGNQETQYF
.	TRBV5-1	.	TRBJ1-3	TGCGCCAGCAGCTTGGTAGGCGGCAGCTTCTCTGGAAACACCATATATTTT	CASSLVGGSFSGNTIYF
TRBD2	TRBV5-4	few	TRBJ2-2	TGTGCCAGCAGCTTGGATAGCGGGGGGGCTGGGGAGCTGTTTTTT	CASSLDSGGAGELFF
TRBD1	TRBV29-1	once	TRBJ2-7	TGCAGCGTTGCCGGACAGGGAGTATCCTACGAGCAGTACTTC	CSVAGQGVSYEQYF
.	TRBV11-3	.	TRBJ2-1	TGTGCCAGCAGCCCCTCACAGGGAAGCGATGAGCAGTTCTTC	CASSPSQGSDEQFF
TRBD1	TRBV7-9	.	TRBJ1-2	TGTGCCAGCAGCTTAGAGACAGGGATTGAATATGGCTACACCTTC	CASSLETGIEYGYTF
.	TRBV5-1	.	TRBJ1-1	TGCGCCAGCAGCTTGGGTGAGGTGAACACTGAAGCTTTCTTT	CASSLGEVNTEAFF
TRBD1	TRBV3-1/TRBV3-2	.	TRBJ2-5	TGTGCCAGCAGCCCGGGGACAGGGGGCGGGGAGACCCAGTACTTC	CASSPGTGGGETQYF
.	TRBV11-2	.	TRBJ2-7	TGTGCCAGCAGCCCAGGGCGAGACAGGTTTTCCTACGAGCAGTACTTC	CASSPGRDRFSYEQYF
TRBD1	TRBV19	.	TRBJ2-4	TGTGCCAGTAGTTATGACAGGGGCGAAGCCAAAAACATTCAGTACTTC	CASSYDRGEAKNIQYF
TRBD1	TRBV20-1	.	TRBJ2-7	TGCAGTGCTAGTACAGGGGTTGGTTACGAGCAGTACTTC	CSASTGVGYEQYF
.	TRBV6-1	once	TRBJ2-3	TGTGCCAGCAGGGAGCTGGGCACAGATACGCAGTATTTT	CASRELGTDTQYF
.	TRBV28	few	TRBJ1-6	TGTGCCAGCAGACCGGGACACACTAATTCACCCCTCCACTTT	CASRPGHTNSPLHF
.	TRBV19	few	TRBJ1-5	TGTGCCAGTAGTATAGAGTCCGCGGGCAATCAGCCCCAGCATTTT	CASSIESAGNQPQHF
TRBD1	TRBV5-5	.	TRBJ1-4	TGTGCCAGCAGCCCGGGACAGGGAGGGTTTGAAAAACTGTTTTTT	CASSPGQGGFEKLFF
.	TRBV3-1/TRBV3-2	.	TRBJ2-5	TGTGCCAGCAGCCAAGATCTTACAGGCCAAGAGACCCAGTACTTC	CASSQDLTGQETQYF
TRBD1	TRBV7-8	.	TRBJ2-7	TGTGCCAGCAGCTTATTCCAGGGGGCCCGCCGGGAGCAGTACTTC	CASSLFQGARREQYF
.	TRBV3-1/TRBV3-2	.	TRBJ2-3	TGTGCCAGCAGCCAAGATTTGCTAGCAGCGCAGTATTTT	CASSQDLLAAQYF